A selection of T cell receptor beta chains follows, all from one sample in a study of blood T cell repertoires in COVID-19. The table came from immunoSEQ multiplex PCR; TCRdb's copy has only in-frame clones and leaves some out. The table has fewer than 80,000 clones, 80% to 95% seen once. The sample taken for sequencing was peripheral blood. These receptor sequences come from a human donor in a cohort sampled during active COVID-19. Both conserved end residues are part of each CDR3. Each record gives: CDR3 length, J gene, D gene, clone size, V gene, CDR3 protein, CDR3 DNA. D genes are given only for firm matches. Size values are once, few and many counts, or a class for expanded clones, and some rows have none.

len: 15; j_gene: TRBJ2-1; d_gene: TRBD2; abundance: NA; v_gene: TRBV9; CDR3aa: CASSPTSGSHNEQFF; CDR3nt: TGTGCCAGCAGCCCGACTAGCGGATCACACAATGAGCAGTTCTTC
len: 15; j_gene: TRBJ2-1; d_gene: TRBD2; abundance: NA; v_gene: TRBV5-6; CDR3aa: CASSTLAGGYNEQFF; CDR3nt: TGTGCCAGCAGCACCCTAGCGGGAGGGTACAATGAGCAGTTCTTC
len: 12; j_gene: TRBJ2-1; d_gene: NA; abundance: NA; v_gene: TRBV6-5; CDR3aa: CASRLLAGEQFF; CDR3nt: TGTGCCAGCAGACTCCTGGCAGGGGAGCAGTTCTTC
len: 14; j_gene: TRBJ2-7; d_gene: TRBD1; abundance: NA; v_gene: TRBV5-1; CDR3aa: CASSPLQGGGEQYF; CDR3nt: TGCGCCAGCAGCCCGCTACAGGGGGGCGGCGAGCAGTACTTC
len: 14; j_gene: TRBJ2-7; d_gene: TRBD1; abundance: NA; v_gene: TRBV5-6; CDR3aa: CASSPRDSPYEQYF; CDR3nt: TGTGCCAGCAGCCCCCGGGACAGCCCCTACGAGCAGTACTTC
len: 17; j_gene: TRBJ2-1; d_gene: TRBD1; abundance: NA; v_gene: TRBV19; CDR3aa: CASSPGSGTGGYNEQFF; CDR3nt: TGTGCCAGTAGCCCAGGTTCCGGGACAGGGGGTTACAATGAGCAGTTCTTC
len: 14; j_gene: TRBJ2-1; d_gene: TRBD2; abundance: few; v_gene: TRBV7-9; CDR3aa: CASSTTSGGLILFF; CDR3nt: TGTGCCAGCAGCACAACTAGCGGGGGTTTGATTCTGTTCTTC
len: 16; j_gene: TRBJ2-3; d_gene: TRBD2; abundance: NA; v_gene: TRBV7-8; CDR3aa: CASRSRTGGGGDTQYF; CDR3nt: TGTGCCAGCAGGTCAAGAACGGGAGGGGGTGGAGATACGCAGTATTTT
len: 14; j_gene: TRBJ2-1; d_gene: NA; abundance: NA; v_gene: TRBV18; CDR3aa: CASSPIEGGNEQFF; CDR3nt: TGTGCCAGCTCACCAATCGAAGGAGGCAATGAGCAGTTCTTC
len: 15; j_gene: TRBJ1-2; d_gene: NA; abundance: NA; v_gene: TRBV30; CDR3aa: CAWSVRSRANYGYTF; CDR3nt: TGTGCCTGGAGTGTACGGTCACGCGCTAACTATGGCTACACCTTC
len: 17; j_gene: TRBJ2-2; d_gene: TRBD2; abundance: NA; v_gene: TRBV5-4; CDR3aa: CASSDVLAGANTGELFF; CDR3nt: TGTGCCAGCAGCGATGTACTAGCGGGGGCGAACACCGGGGAGCTGTTTTTT
len: 15; j_gene: TRBJ1-1; d_gene: NA; abundance: NA; v_gene: TRBV4-1; CDR3aa: CASSQDAGLGTEAFF; CDR3nt: TGCGCCAGCAGCCAAGATGCGGGATTAGGCACTGAAGCTTTCTTT
len: 12; j_gene: TRBJ1-2; d_gene: NA; abundance: NA; v_gene: TRBV7-9; CDR3aa: CASSLDSRGYTF; CDR3nt: TGTGCCAGCAGCTTAGATTCGCGGGGCTACACCTTC
len: 13; j_gene: TRBJ1-6; d_gene: TRBD1; abundance: NA; v_gene: TRBV10-3; CDR3aa: CAIRDRDSSPLHF; CDR3nt: TGTGCCATCAGGGACAGGGATTCATCCCCCCTCCACTTT
len: 15; j_gene: TRBJ2-7; d_gene: TRBD1; abundance: few; v_gene: TRBV9; CDR3aa: CASSVGGQGAYEQYF; CDR3nt: TGTGCCAGCAGCGTAGGGGGACAGGGGGCCTACGAGCAGTACTTC
len: 13; j_gene: TRBJ2-2; d_gene: NA; abundance: NA; v_gene: TRBV3-1/TRBV3-2; CDR3aa: CASSQGDTGELFF; CDR3nt: TGTGCCAGCAGCCAAGGAGACACCGGGGAGCTGTTTTTT
len: 16; j_gene: TRBJ1-2; d_gene: TRBD1; abundance: few; v_gene: TRBV24-1; CDR3aa: CATSDRTGTDYYGYTF; CDR3nt: TGTGCCACCAGTGACCGAACCGGGACAGACTACTATGGCTACACCTTC
len: 16; j_gene: TRBJ2-2; d_gene: NA; abundance: NA; v_gene: TRBV5-1; CDR3aa: CASSSLRQENTGELFF; CDR3nt: TGCGCCAGCAGCTCCCTAAGACAGGAGAACACCGGGGAGCTGTTTTTT
len: 15; j_gene: TRBJ2-5; d_gene: NA; abundance: NA; v_gene: TRBV24-1; CDR3aa: CATSDYQGSWETQYF; CDR3nt: TGTGCCACCAGTGATTACCAGGGATCCTGGGAGACCCAGTACTTC
len: 16; j_gene: TRBJ2-1; d_gene: NA; abundance: once; v_gene: TRBV27; CDR3aa: CASSLIGSGRVSEQFF; CDR3nt: TGTGCCAGCAGTTTAATTGGCAGCGGGCGGGTAAGTGAGCAGTTCTTC
len: 11; j_gene: TRBJ2-1; d_gene: NA; abundance: once; v_gene: TRBV19; CDR3aa: CASASSGEQFF; CDR3nt: TGTGCCAGTGCCTCCTCGGGGGAGCAGTTCTTC
len: 14; j_gene: TRBJ1-2; d_gene: TRBD1; abundance: NA; v_gene: TRBV19; CDR3aa: CASSTRDRGYGYTF; CDR3nt: TGTGCCAGTAGTACGAGGGACAGGGGCTATGGCTACACCTTC
len: 15; j_gene: TRBJ2-1; d_gene: TRBD1; abundance: NA; v_gene: TRBV14; CDR3aa: CASSPLRQGANEQFF; CDR3nt: TGTGCCAGCAGCCCCCTTAGACAGGGGGCCAATGAGCAGTTCTTC
len: 15; j_gene: TRBJ2-1; d_gene: NA; abundance: NA; v_gene: TRBV3-1/TRBV3-2; CDR3aa: CASSPQAGFGNEQFF; CDR3nt: TGTGCCAGCAGCCCACAAGCGGGTTTTGGCAATGAGCAGTTCTTC
len: 16; j_gene: TRBJ1-4; d_gene: NA; abundance: NA; v_gene: TRBV9; CDR3aa: CASSLGGGTANEKLFF; CDR3nt: TGTGCCAGCAGCCTCGGGGGGGGGACTGCTAATGAAAAACTGTTTTTT
len: 16; j_gene: TRBJ1-3; d_gene: TRBD1; abundance: NA; v_gene: TRBV5-1; CDR3aa: CASSLRDRPNGDTIYF; CDR3nt: TGCGCCAGCAGCTTGAGGGACAGGCCGAATGGGGACACCATATATTTT
len: 13; j_gene: TRBJ1-5; d_gene: NA; abundance: NA; v_gene: TRBV3-1/TRBV3-2; CDR3aa: CASSESGSRPQHF; CDR3nt: TGTGCCAGCAGCGAATCAGGGTCCCGGCCCCAGCATTTT
len: 18; j_gene: TRBJ2-6; d_gene: TRBD2; abundance: NA; v_gene: TRBV9; CDR3aa: CASSATGGPSAGANVLTF; CDR3nt: TGTGCCAGCAGCGCGACGGGGGGGCCCTCGGCTGGGGCCAACGTCCTGACTTTC
len: 11; j_gene: TRBJ2-7; d_gene: NA; abundance: few; v_gene: TRBV28; CDR3aa: CATHTTYEQYF; CDR3nt: TGTGCCACTCACACAACCTACGAGCAGTACTTC
len: 15; j_gene: TRBJ1-4; d_gene: NA; abundance: NA; v_gene: TRBV30; CDR3aa: CAWSALGANGEKLFF; CDR3nt: TGTGCCTGGAGCGCACTTGGAGCTAACGGCGAAAAACTGTTTTTT
len: 13; j_gene: TRBJ1-1; d_gene: NA; abundance: NA; v_gene: TRBV19; CDR3aa: CASSIGPNTEAFF; CDR3nt: TGTGCCAGTAGTATTGGGCCGAACACTGAAGCTTTCTTT
len: 15; j_gene: TRBJ1-5; d_gene: NA; abundance: few; v_gene: TRBV7-9; CDR3aa: CASSLGSGRTQPQHF; CDR3nt: TGTGCCAGCAGCTTAGGATCAGGGCGGACCCAGCCCCAGCATTTT
len: 18; j_gene: TRBJ2-3; d_gene: TRBD2; abundance: NA; v_gene: TRBV5-4; CDR3aa: CASSPREGGRGYTDTQYF; CDR3nt: TGTGCCAGCAGCCCCCGAGAGGGCGGGAGGGGTTACACAGATACGCAGTATTTT